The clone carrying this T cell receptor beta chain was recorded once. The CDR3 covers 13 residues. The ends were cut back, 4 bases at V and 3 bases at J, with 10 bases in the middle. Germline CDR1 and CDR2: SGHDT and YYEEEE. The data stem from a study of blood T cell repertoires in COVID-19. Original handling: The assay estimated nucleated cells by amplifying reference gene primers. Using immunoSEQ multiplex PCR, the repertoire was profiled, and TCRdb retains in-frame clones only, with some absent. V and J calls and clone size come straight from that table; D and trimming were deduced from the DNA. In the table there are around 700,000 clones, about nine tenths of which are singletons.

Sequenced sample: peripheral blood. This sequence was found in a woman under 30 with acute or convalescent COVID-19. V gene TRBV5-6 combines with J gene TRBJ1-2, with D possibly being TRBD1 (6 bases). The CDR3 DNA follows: TGTGCCAGCAGCCTTTCAGGGGACTATGGCTACACCTTC. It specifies CASSLSGDYGYTF.